These T cell receptor beta chains were read from a single sample in a study of blood T cell repertoires in COVID-19. Sequencing used immunoSEQ multiplex PCR; TCRdb keeps in-frame clones, though not all of them. The sample records about 320,000 clones, 90% to 95% being singletons. The sample was PBMCs or T cells enriched from blood (not recorded which). These receptors originate from a woman in her thirties who had been exposed to COVID-19. CDR3s include the opening cysteine and the closing phenylalanine or tryptophan. The order of the fields is J gene, clone size, D gene, V gene, CDR3 protein, CDR3 DNA. A D gene is named only where the DNA matches it firmly. Clone size appears in some rows only: once, few, many, or a class for an expanded clone.

>TRBJ1-2|few|TRBD1|TRBV5-4
CASSLRDRGRGYTF
TGTGCCAGCAGCCTCCGGGACAGGGGAAGGGGCTACACCTTC
>TRBJ2-7|.|TRBD2|TRBV6-1
CASSEITGFGRGSSYEQYF
TGTGCCAGCAGTGAAATCACGGGTTTCGGGCGGGGGAGCTCCTACGAGCAGTACTTC
>TRBJ1-2|few|TRBD1|TRBV15
CATSPKDRAYGYTF
TGTGCCACCAGCCCTAAGGACAGGGCCTATGGCTACACCTTC
>TRBJ2-3|.|TRBD2|TRBV6-4
CASSLAGATDTQYF
TGTGCCAGCAGCCTAGCGGGGGCCACAGATACGCAGTATTTT
>TRBJ2-7|.|.|TRBV13
CASSPEGTYEQYF
TGTGCCAGCAGCCCGGAGGGAACCTACGAGCAGTACTTC
>TRBJ2-1|.|TRBD1|TRBV14
CASSHLPRAGGYNEQFF
TGTGCCAGCAGCCATCTCCCAAGGGCAGGGGGTTACAATGAGCAGTTCTTC
>TRBJ2-1|.|.|TRBV4-1
CASSQVTSGNEQFF
TGCGCCAGCAGCCAGGTCACTTCGGGTAATGAGCAGTTCTTC
>TRBJ1-4|.|.|TRBV2
CASSVRGTTNEKLFF
TGTGCCAGCAGTGTGAGGGGGACAACTAATGAAAAACTGTTTTTT
>TRBJ2-7|.|.|TRBV4-1
CASSQDLGREYEQYF
TGCGCCAGCAGCCAAGATCTCGGCAGGGAATACGAGCAGTACTTC
>TRBJ2-1|.|.|TRBV3-1/TRBV3-2
CASSQEGPRASYNEQFF
TGTGCCAGCAGCCAAGAAGGTCCTCGGGCTAGCTATAATGAGCAGTTCTTC
>TRBJ2-1|.|TRBD2|TRBV5-1
CASGLAGEFYNEQFF
TGCGCCAGCGGACTAGCGGGGGAGTTCTACAATGAGCAGTTCTTC
>TRBJ1-1|.|TRBD1|TRBV5-1
CASSLWVTGGIMNTEAFF
TGCGCCAGCAGCTTGTGGGTGACAGGGGGGATAATGAACACTGAAGCTTTCTTT
>TRBJ1-5|few|.|TRBV2
CASSETDRPHQPQHF
TGTGCCAGCAGTGAAACGGACAGACCTCATCAGCCCCAGCATTTT
>TRBJ1-5|.|TRBD1|TRBV28
CASSSRTGRVRPSNQPQHF
TGTGCCAGCAGTTCCCGGACAGGTCGGGTACGACCTAGCAATCAGCCCCAGCATTTT
>TRBJ1-1|.|TRBD1|TRBV30
CAWRSGGNTEAFF
TGTGCCTGGAGATCAGGGGGGAACACTGAAGCTTTCTTT
>TRBJ2-5|.|TRBD2|TRBV5-1
CASSLGRRGQETQYF
TGCGCCAGCAGCTTGGGCAGGCGGGGGCAAGAGACCCAGTACTTC
>TRBJ2-2|few|.|TRBV7-3
CASSGAGELFF
TGTGCCAGCTCGGGTGCCGGGGAGCTGTTTTTT
>TRBJ1-3|.|TRBD1|TRBV11-3
CASSSKDRGRDTIYF
TGTGCCAGCAGCTCAAAAGACAGGGGCCGGGACACCATATATTTT
>TRBJ2-7|few|TRBD2|TRBV6-5
CASSFRRGGHHEQYF
TGTGCCAGCAGTTTTCGACGGGGGGGCCACCACGAGCAGTACTTC
>TRBJ1-4|.|TRBD1|TRBV5-5
CASSKRQGGNEKLFF
TGTGCCAGCAGCAAACGACAGGGTGGTAATGAAAAACTGTTTTTT
>TRBJ1-2|.|.|TRBV9
CASSVAPGGSGGYTF
TGTGCCAGCAGCGTAGCTCCGGGGGGCAGCGGCGGCTACACCTTC
>TRBJ1-1|.|.|TRBV18
CASSQRQTLNTEAFF
TGTGCCAGCTCACAAAGACAGACATTGAACACTGAAGCTTTCTTT
>TRBJ2-3|once|TRBD2|TRBV5-1
CASSSGLAGHTDTQYF
TGCGCCAGCAGCTCAGGACTAGCGGGACACACAGATACGCAGTATTTT
>TRBJ2-4|.|TRBD1|TRBV28
CASSQGTGVAKNIQYF
TGTGCCAGCAGTCAAGGGACAGGGGTAGCCAAAAACATTCAGTACTTC
>TRBJ1-1|.|.|TRBV5-1
CASSSGLRMNTEAFF
TGCGCCAGCAGCTCCGGACTGAGAATGAACACTGAAGCTTTCTTT
>TRBJ1-5|once|.|TRBV6-5
CASRKDRTNQPQHF
TGTGCCAGCAGAAAGGACAGAACCAATCAGCCCCAGCATTTT
>TRBJ1-1|.|TRBD1|TRBV7-2
CASSKKGQMNTEAFF
TGTGCCAGCAGCAAGAAGGGACAGATGAACACTGAAGCTTTCTTT
>TRBJ2-5|.|TRBD2|TRBV7-8
CASSLILAGGLVFGETQYF
TGTGCCAGCAGCTTAATTCTAGCGGGGGGGCTTGTATTCGGTGAGACCCAGTACTTC
>TRBJ2-7|once|.|TRBV7-9
CASSSQGRESYEQYF
TGTGCCAGCAGCTCCCAAGGACGGGAGTCCTACGAGCAGTACTTC
>TRBJ1-2|.|TRBD1|TRBV3-1/TRBV3-2
CASSQADRGGYGYTF
TGTGCCAGCAGCCAAGCGGACAGGGGAGGCTATGGCTACACCTTC
>TRBJ1-3|.|TRBD1|TRBV5-1
CASSILQGASGNTIYF
TGCGCCAGCAGCATTCTTCAGGGGGCGTCTGGAAACACCATATATTTT
>TRBJ2-7|.|TRBD2|TRBV4-2
CASSQGSGVKYEQYF
TGTGCCAGCAGCCAGGGAAGCGGGGTAAAGTACGAGCAGTACTTC
>TRBJ1-1|.|.|TRBV6-5
CASSPSYTGHTEAFF
TGTGCCAGCAGTCCGTCGTATACAGGGCACACTGAAGCTTTCTTT
>TRBJ1-2|once|TRBD1|TRBV18
CASSPDRENYGYTF
TGTGCCAGCTCACCGGACAGGGAAAACTATGGCTACACCTTC
>TRBJ1-4|.|.|TRBV9
CASSVGIQGGNEKLFF
TGTGCCAGCAGCGTAGGTATCCAGGGAGGTAATGAAAAACTGTTTTTT
>TRBJ1-2|.|.|TRBV4-2
CASSQGGRRYGYTF
TGTGCCAGCAGCCAGGGGGGTCGGCGCTATGGCTACACCTTC
>TRBJ1-5|.|.|TRBV7-6
CASSLGQGYSNQPQHF
TGTGCCAGCTCACTGGGGCAGGGCTATAGCAATCAGCCCCAGCATTTT
>TRBJ2-7|.|TRBD2|TRBV6-2/TRBV6-3
CASSSGTNYEQYF
TGTGCCAGCAGTTCAGGGACTAACTACGAGCAGTACTTC
>TRBJ1-5|.|.|TRBV5-4
CASSLAGSNQPQHF
TGTGCCAGCAGCTTGGCGGGAAGCAATCAGCCCCAGCATTTT
>TRBJ1-5|.|.|TRBV12-3/TRBV12-4
CASSSRGGQPQHF
TGTGCCAGCAGTTCAAGGGGCGGCCAGCCCCAGCATTTT
>TRBJ1-6|.|.|TRBV4-1
CASSPQQGLDSPLHF
TGCGCCAGCAGCCCCCAACAGGGCTTGGATTCACCCCTCCACTTT
>TRBJ2-6|.|.|TRBV5-6
CASTTVSGANVLTF
TGTGCCAGCACAACTGTGTCTGGGGCCAACGTCCTGACTTTC
>TRBJ1-5|.|TRBD1|TRBV2
CASRGDSGLNQPQHF
TGTGCCAGCAGAGGGGACAGCGGATTAAATCAGCCCCAGCATTTT
>TRBJ1-2|.|.|TRBV19
CASTPSGNSRYGYTF
TGTGCCAGTACCCCAAGCGGAAACAGTCGCTATGGCTACACCTTC
>TRBJ1-2|.|TRBD1|TRBV5-6
CASSTSRDRSYGYTF
TGTGCCAGCAGCACCTCCCGGGACAGGTCTTATGGCTACACCTTC
>TRBJ2-7|once|.|TRBV6-5
CASSYSSGGPYEQYF
TGTGCCAGCAGTTACTCATCGGGGGGCCCCTACGAGCAGTACTTC
>TRBJ1-4|.|.|TRBV6-5
CASSYNVAGSEKLFF
TGTGCCAGCAGTTACAATGTGGCGGGTTCAGAAAAACTGTTTTTT
>TRBJ1-1|.|.|TRBV11-3
CASSLVQGGLGSEAFF
TGTGCCAGCAGCTTAGTCCAGGGCGGATTAGGATCTGAAGCTTTCTTT
>TRBJ2-4|.|TRBD2|TRBV7-2
CASSLSGGWAKNIQYF
TGTGCCAGCAGCCTTAGCGGGGGATGGGCTAAAAACATTCAGTACTTC
>TRBJ2-7|.|TRBD1|TRBV4-1
CASSQDNGQGYEQYF
TGCGCCAGCAGCCAAGATAACGGACAGGGTTACGAGCAGTACTTC
>TRBJ1-1|.|.|TRBV21-1
CASLGTSRGVNTEAFF
TGTGCCAGCCTTGGGACCTCGCGCGGGGTGAACACTGAAGCTTTCTTT
>TRBJ1-1|.|.|TRBV19
CASSTSDTMNTEAFF
TGTGCCAGTAGTACGTCCGACACAATGAACACTGAAGCTTTCTTT
>TRBJ1-2|once|.|TRBV7-9
CASSLESPGLDGYTF
TGTGCCAGCAGCTTAGAGTCCCCAGGGCTCGACGGCTACACCTTC
>TRBJ2-7|.|TRBD1|TRBV5-1
CASSLTGGVDEQYF
TGCGCCAGCAGCTTGACAGGGGGCGTCGACGAGCAGTACTTC
>TRBJ2-7|.|TRBD2|TRBV7-2
CASSLVVGLAGLSYEQYF
TGTGCCAGCAGCTTAGTAGTGGGGCTAGCGGGGCTCTCCTACGAGCAGTACTTC
>TRBJ1-2|.|.|TRBV19
CASSIKGREGYGYTF
TGTGCCAGTAGTATCAAGGGCAGGGAGGGCTATGGCTACACCTTC
>TRBJ2-5|.|TRBD1|TRBV7-8
CASSSWTGQETQYF
TGTGCCAGCAGCTCCTGGACAGGTCAAGAGACCCAGTACTTC
>TRBJ1-5|.|TRBD1|TRBV19
CASSETGTGAQPQHF
TGTGCCAGTAGTGAGACCGGGACAGGGGCCCAGCCCCAGCATTTT
>TRBJ1-5|.|.|TRBV19
CASSIRPGDQPQHF
TGTGCCAGTAGTATTCGGCCAGGGGATCAGCCCCAGCATTTT